These 9 T cell receptor beta chains were all obtained from the same sample, sequenced in a study of CD8+CD57+ T cells in acquired aplastic anemia. Using genomic DNA as the template, TCR beta VDJ and CDR3 profiling was carried out. TCRdb re-called the reads with MiXCR, one entry per CDR3 protein. The table has some 280,000 distinct CDR3 sequences, 50% to 70% seen once. Input material: sorted CD4+, CD8+, or CD8+CD57+ T cells (not recorded which) from PBMCs. The receptors were gathered from a human donor with severe aplastic anemia or a healthy control (not recorded which).

Ten or more counts support this clonotype. The J gene is TRBJ1-2, the V gene TRBV7-9; D unclear. CDR3 length equals 14 residues. Per germline, CDR1 SEHNR and CDR2 FQNEAQ (reference sequence). V gave up 10 bases and J gave up 1 base, with 16 bases separating them. The CDR3 nucleotides are TGTGCCATGGACCAAGGGCAGTTTAACTATGGCTACACCTTC. The encoded protein is CAMDQGQFNYGYTF.

The V gene is TRBV14, the J gene TRBJ2-3; D gene unclear. CDR3 length equals 11 residues. The V gene lost 4 bases and the J gene lost 6 bases, with 5 bases spanning the gap. Germline V gives CDR1 SGHDN, CDR2 FVKESK. The CDR3 coding sequence is TGTGCCAGCAGCCTGTACGATACGCAGTATTTT. Its translation: CASSLYDTQYF.

This clonotype was seen a handful of times. The V call is TRBV7-8, the J call TRBJ1-1; 7 bases are a match to TRBD1. The V and J ends lost 5 bases and 1 base, in that order; junction bases with no gene match: 4. The CDR3 runs 14 residues. Germline V lookup: CDR1 SGHVS, CDR2 FQNEAQ. For the CDR3, the DNA is TGTGCCAGCAGCCCGGACAGGAGGAACACTGAAGCTTTCTTT. It yields the protein CASSPDRRNTEAFF.

CDR3 region: CAISGAVLAVTYEQYF. The CDR3, as DNA: TGTGCCATCAGTGGGGCTGTACTAGCGGTTACCTACGAGCAGTACTTC. The chain joins TRBV10-3 to TRBJ2-7; 8 nucleotides align to TRBD2. CDR3 length equals 16 residues. The trim removed 4 bases at V and 2 bases at J, leaving 10 bases unmatched. Germline-derived CDR1 and CDR2 are ENHRY and SYGVKD.

This chain connects TRBV7-3 to TRBJ2-7, with 12 nucleotides matching TRBD1. The trim removed 4 bases at V and 4 bases at J, leaving 17 bases unmatched. The CDR3 has 19 amino acids. From germline, CDR1 is SGHTA and CDR2 FQGTGA. CDR3 bases: TGTGCCAGCAGCTCACCGGGACAGGGGGCAATACAGGCTATGTACGAGCAGTACTTC. Translating it yields CASSSPGQGAIQAMYEQYF.

The chain employs TRBV11-3 and TRBJ1-5; D unresolved. CDR3 length equals 13 residues. The germline V gene encodes CDR1 SGHNT and CDR2 YENEEA. Trimming took 5 bases from V and 4 from J, leaving 9 bases between them. The CDR3, as DNA: TGTGCCAGCAGCCGGACGGAGAATCAGCCCCAGCATTTT. Protein product: CASSRTENQPQHF.

This clonotype came up many times. J is TRBJ2-5 and V is TRBV13, with D maybe TRBD2 (6 bases). Germline V lookup: CDR1 PRHDT, CDR2 FYEKMQ (reference sequence). The CDR3 is 14 residues long. V dropped 5 bases and J dropped 4 bases, with 14 bases sitting between them. The CDR3 is CASSGGTLGETQYF. For the CDR3, the DNA is TGTGCCAGCAGCGGGGGGACTTTGGGAGAGACCCAGTACTTC.

Ten or more counts support this clonotype. The CDR3 reads CASSHKITGITDTQYF. The CDR3 DNA sequence: TGTGCCAGCAGCCATAAGATAACGGGGATCACAGATACGCAGTATTTT. The V and J genes are TRBV14 and TRBJ2-3; D is possibly TRBD2 (5 bases). From germline, CDR1 is SGHDN and CDR2 FVKESK. Between the trimmed V and J ends, which lost 3 bases and 2 bases, there was a span of 15 bases. This CDR3 has 16 amino acids.

In DNA form, the CDR3 reads TGTGCCAGCAGCTTAAGGGACAGGCGGTCAGATACGCAGTATTTT. Residues: CASSLRDRRSDTQYF. V and J are TRBV7-3 and TRBJ2-3; 8 positions agree with TRBD1. From germline, CDR1 is SGHTA and CDR2 FQGTGA. The CDR3 consists of 15 residues. V dropped 1 base and J dropped 4; count of bases not matched to a gene: 4.